A single sample is the source of the 6 T cell receptor beta chains below, sequenced in a study of control samples from healthy donors and cancer patients. Sequencing used immunoSEQ multiplex PCR; TCRdb keeps in-frame clones, though not all of them. Altogether around 130,000 clones are present, about 90% being singletons, with the ten largest covering approximately 8%. Sequencing input: PBMCs. These receptors originate from a man in his forties or fifties with head and neck cancer.

The chain has TRBV11-1 and TRBJ1-3; D call uncertain. Germline V gene sequence: CDR1 SGHAT, CDR2 FQDESV (reference sequence). The length of the CDR3 is 14 residues. The germline V and J ends were trimmed by 3 bases and 4 bases, with 10 bases remaining between them. In DNA form, the CDR3 reads TGTGCCAGCAGCTTTGGACGGATGGGAAACACCATATATTTT. Translating gives CASSFGRMGNTIYF.

CDR3 sequence reads: CASTGGGLGNQPQHF. The CDR3 DNA sequence: TGTGCCAGCACTGGGGGGGGCTTAGGCAATCAGCCCCAGCATTTT. This chain links TRBV28 with TRBJ1-5, with D maybe TRBD1 (6 bases). The CDR3 is 15 residues long. V was cut by 7 bases and J by 2 bases, with 15 bases left in between. Germline CDR1 reads MDHEN; CDR2 reads SYDVKM.

This chain connects TRBV7-2 to TRBJ1-3; D gene unclear. Trimming pared 0 bases from V and 1 base from J, leaving 7 bases between. The germline V gene encodes CDR1 SGHTA and CDR2 FQGNSA. The CDR3 totals 15 residues. The CDR3 sequence is CASSLATFSGNTIYF. The CDR3 nucleotides are TGTGCCAGCAGCTTAGCGACCTTTTCTGGAAACACCATATATTTT.

This chain joins TRBV19 and TRBJ2-7; 8 nucleotides line up with TRBD1. The V gene end was trimmed by 3 bases and the J gene end by 1 base; junction bases not matched to a gene: 2. Germline V gene lookup returns CDR1 LNHDA and CDR2 SQIVND (reference sequence). The length of the CDR3 is 14 residues. For the CDR3, the DNA is TGTGCCAGTAGTATCACAGGGGGTTCCTACGAGCAGTACTTC. Amino acid sequence: CASSITGGSYEQYF.

The chain links TRBV9 to TRBJ2-1; 8 bases match TRBD1. The V gene's germline CDR1 is SGDLS and CDR2 YYNGEE. The length of the CDR3 is 15 residues. V lost 0 bases and J lost 3; bases outside the gene matches: 2. The DNA of the CDR3 is TGTGCCAGCAGCGTAGTACAGGGGGGCTACAATGAGCAGTTCTTC. Amino acid sequence: CASSVVQGGYNEQFF.

As regards this clone: The sample holds other DNA sequences that translate to the same CDR3. The rearrangement links TRBV5-1 to TRBJ2-2; D possibly corresponds to TRBD2 (6 bases). The CDR3 runs 15 residues. Germline V lookup: CDR1 SGHRS, CDR2 YFSETQ. The V gene lost 0 bases and the J gene lost 4 bases, with 10 bases spanning the gap. Written as DNA, the CDR3 is TGCGCCAGCAGCTTGGCTGGGGGGTCCACCGGGGAGCTGTTTTTT. It yields the protein CASSLAGGSTGELFF.